The source of this T cell receptor (beta chain) is a study of shared clonotypes between healthy human individuals. This CDR3 region has 14 residues. Trimming shortened V by 6 bases and J by 4 bases, and 14 bases separated the two germline ends. Per germline, CDR1 MNHNY and CDR2 SVGAGI (reference sequence). Points from the study as a whole: Naive subsets tended to show greater estimated richness than memory subsets. Limited genetic and exposure-history diversity came from having few donors.

The method was immunoSEQ multiplex PCR; TCRdb's version includes in-frame clones alone and lacks a portion of them. This table holds about 2.4 million clones, roughly nine tenths found once. On this clone itself: Its target is unknown.

The sequenced sample consisted of naive CD4+ T cells sorted from blood. Subset here: CD45RA+ positively selected. The source of this sequence is a man younger than 30 in good health. The rearrangement uses TRBV6-6 and TRBJ2-3; D assignment may be TRBD1 or TRBD2 (5 bases each). The CDR3 sequence: CASSHGALSDTQYF. In DNA form, the CDR3 reads TGTGCCAGCAGCCACGGGGCACTTTCAGATACGCAGTATTTT.